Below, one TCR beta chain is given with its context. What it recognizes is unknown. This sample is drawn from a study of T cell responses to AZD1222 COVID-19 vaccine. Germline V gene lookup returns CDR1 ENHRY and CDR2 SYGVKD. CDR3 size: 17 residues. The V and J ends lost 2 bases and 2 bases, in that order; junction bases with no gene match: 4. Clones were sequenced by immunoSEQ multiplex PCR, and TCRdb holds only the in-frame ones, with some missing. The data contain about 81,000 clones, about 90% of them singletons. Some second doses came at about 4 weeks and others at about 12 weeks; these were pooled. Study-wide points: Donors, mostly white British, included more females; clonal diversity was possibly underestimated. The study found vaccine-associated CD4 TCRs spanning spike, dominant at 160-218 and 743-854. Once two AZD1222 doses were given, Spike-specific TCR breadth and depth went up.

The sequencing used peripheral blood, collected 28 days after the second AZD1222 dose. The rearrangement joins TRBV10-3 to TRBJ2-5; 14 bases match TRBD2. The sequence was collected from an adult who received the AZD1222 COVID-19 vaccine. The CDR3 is CAISEGTSGSRQETQYF. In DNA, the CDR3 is TGTGCCATCAGTGAGGGGACTAGCGGGAGTCGGCAAGAGACCCAGTACTTC.